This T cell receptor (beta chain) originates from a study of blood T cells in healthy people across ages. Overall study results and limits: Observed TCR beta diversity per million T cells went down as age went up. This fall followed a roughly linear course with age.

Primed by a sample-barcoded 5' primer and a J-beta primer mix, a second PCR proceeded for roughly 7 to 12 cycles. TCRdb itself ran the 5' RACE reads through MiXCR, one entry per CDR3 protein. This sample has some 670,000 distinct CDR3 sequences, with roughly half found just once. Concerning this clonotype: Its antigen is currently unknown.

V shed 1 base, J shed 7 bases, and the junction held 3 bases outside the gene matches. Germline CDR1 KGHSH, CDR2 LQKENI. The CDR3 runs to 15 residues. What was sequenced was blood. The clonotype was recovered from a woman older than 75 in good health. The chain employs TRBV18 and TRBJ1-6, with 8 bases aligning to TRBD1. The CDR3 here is CASSPLQGDNSPLHF. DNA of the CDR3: TGTGCCAGCTCACCACTACAGGGGGACAATTCACCCCTCCACTTT.